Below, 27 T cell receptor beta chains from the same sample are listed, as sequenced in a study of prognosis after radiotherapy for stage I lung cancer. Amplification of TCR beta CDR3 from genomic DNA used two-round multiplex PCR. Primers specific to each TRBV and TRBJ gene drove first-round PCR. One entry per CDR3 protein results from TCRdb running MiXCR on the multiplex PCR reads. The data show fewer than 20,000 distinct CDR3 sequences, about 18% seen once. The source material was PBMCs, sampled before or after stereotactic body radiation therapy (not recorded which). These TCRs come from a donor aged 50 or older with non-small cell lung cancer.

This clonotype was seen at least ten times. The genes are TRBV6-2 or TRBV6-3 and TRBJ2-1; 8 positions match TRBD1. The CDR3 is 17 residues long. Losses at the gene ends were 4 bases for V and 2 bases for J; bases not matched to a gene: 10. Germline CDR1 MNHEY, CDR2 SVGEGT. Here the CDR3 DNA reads TGTGCCAGCAGTTCCCCGACAGGGGCCGTAACCTACAATGAGCAGTTCTTC. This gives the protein CASSSPTGAVTYNEQFF.

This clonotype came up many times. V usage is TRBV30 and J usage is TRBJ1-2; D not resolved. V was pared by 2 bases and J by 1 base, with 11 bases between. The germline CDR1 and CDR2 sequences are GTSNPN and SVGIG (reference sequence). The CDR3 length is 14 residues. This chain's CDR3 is CAWSRPGFNYGYTF. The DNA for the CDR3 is TGTGCCTGGAGTCGACCGGGATTTAACTATGGCTACACCTTC. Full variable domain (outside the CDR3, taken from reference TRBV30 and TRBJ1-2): SQTIHQWPATLVQPVGSPLSLECTVEGTSNPNLYWYRQAAGRGLQLLFYSVGIGQISSEVPQNLSASRPQDRQFILSSKKLLLSDSGFYLCAWSRPGFNYGYTFGSGTRLTVV.

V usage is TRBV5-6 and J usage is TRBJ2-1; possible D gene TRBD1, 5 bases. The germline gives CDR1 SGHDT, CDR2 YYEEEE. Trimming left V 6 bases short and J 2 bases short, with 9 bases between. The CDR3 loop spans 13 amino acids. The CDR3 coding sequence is TGTGCCAGCAACGTAGGGGCCTACAATGAGCAGTTCTTC. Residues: CASNVGAYNEQFF.

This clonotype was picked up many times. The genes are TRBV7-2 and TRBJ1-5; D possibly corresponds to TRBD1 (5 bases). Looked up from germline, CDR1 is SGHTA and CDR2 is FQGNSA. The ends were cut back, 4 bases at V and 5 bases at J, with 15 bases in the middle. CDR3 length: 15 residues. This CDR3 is CASSSGGVVDQPQHF. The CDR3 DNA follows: TGTGCCAGCAGCTCCGGGGGGGTTGTGGATCAGCCCCAGCATTTT. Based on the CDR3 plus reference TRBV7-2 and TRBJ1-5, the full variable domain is GAGVSQSPSNKVTEKGKDVELRCDPISGHTALYWYRQSLGQGLEFLIYFQGNSAPDKSGLPSDRFSAERTGGSVSTLTIQRTQQEDSAVYLCASSSGGVVDQPQHFGDGTRLSIL.

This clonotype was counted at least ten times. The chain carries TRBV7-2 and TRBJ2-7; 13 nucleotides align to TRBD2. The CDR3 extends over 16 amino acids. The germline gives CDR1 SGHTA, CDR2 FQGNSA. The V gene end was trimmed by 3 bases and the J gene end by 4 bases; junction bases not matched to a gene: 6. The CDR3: CASSFTSGRATYEQYF. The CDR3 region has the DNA TGTGCCAGCAGCTTCACTAGCGGGAGGGCCACTTACGAGCAGTACTTC.

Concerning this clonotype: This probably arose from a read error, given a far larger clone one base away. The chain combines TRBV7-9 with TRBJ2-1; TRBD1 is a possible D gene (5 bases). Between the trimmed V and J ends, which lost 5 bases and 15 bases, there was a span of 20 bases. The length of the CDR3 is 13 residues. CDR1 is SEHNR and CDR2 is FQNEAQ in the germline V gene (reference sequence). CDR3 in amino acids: CASSKGHGPFPFF. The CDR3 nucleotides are TGTGCCAGCAGCAAAGGACATGGCCCTTTTCCGTTCTTC.

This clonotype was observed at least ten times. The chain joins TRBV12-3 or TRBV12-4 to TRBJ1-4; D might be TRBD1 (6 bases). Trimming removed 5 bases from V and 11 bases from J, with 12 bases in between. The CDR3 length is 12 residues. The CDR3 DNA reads TGTGCCAGCAGTGCGCCGACAGGTAAACTGTTTTTT. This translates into CASSAPTGKLFF.

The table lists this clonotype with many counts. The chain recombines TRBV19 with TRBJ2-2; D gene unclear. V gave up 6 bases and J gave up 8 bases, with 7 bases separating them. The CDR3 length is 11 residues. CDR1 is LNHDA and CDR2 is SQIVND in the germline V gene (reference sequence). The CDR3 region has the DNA TGTGCCAGTAGCGTTCCAGGGGAGCTGTTTTTT. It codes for CASSVPGELFF. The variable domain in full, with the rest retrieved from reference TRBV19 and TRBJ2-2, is DGGITQSPKYLFRKEGQNVTLSCEQNLNHDAMYWYRQDPGQGLRLIYYSQIVNDFQKGDIAEGYSVSREKKESFPLTVTSAQKNPTAFYLCASSVPGELFFGEGSRLTVL.

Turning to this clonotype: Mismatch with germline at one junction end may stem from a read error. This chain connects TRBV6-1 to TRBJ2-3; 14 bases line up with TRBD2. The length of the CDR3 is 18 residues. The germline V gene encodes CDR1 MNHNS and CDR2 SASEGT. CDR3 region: CASIRRLAGGLRADTQYF. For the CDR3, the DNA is TGTGCCAGCATCCGAAGACTAGCGGGGGGGCTTCGAGCAGATACACAGTATTTT.

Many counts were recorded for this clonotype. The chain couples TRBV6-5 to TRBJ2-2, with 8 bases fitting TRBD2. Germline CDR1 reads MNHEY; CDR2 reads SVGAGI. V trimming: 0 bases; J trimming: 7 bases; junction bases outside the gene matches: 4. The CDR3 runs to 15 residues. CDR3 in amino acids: CASSYSGLAGGELFF. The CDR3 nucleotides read TGTGCCAGCAGTTACTCTGGCCTAGCGGGCGGGGAGCTGTTTTTT.

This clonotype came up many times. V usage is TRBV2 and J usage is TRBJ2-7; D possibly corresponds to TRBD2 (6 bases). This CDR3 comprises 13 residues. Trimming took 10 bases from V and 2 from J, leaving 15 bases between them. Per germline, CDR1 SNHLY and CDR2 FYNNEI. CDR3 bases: TGTGCCACCAAGGGACTCCTTCCCTACGAGCAGTACTTC. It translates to CATKGLLPYEQYF.

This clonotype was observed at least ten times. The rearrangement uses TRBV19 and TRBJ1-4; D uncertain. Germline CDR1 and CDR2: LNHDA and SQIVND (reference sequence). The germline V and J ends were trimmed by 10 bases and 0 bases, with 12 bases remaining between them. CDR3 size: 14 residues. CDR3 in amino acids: CATSVLATNEKLFF. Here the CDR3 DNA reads TGTGCCACCTCAGTACTTGCAACTAATGAAAAACTGTTTTTT.

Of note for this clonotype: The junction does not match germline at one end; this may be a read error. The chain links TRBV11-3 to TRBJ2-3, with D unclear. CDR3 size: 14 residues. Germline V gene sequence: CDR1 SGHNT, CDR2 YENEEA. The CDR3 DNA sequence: TGTGCAAGCAGCTGCGAGAGAGACACAGATACGCAGTATTTT. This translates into CASSCERDTDTQYF. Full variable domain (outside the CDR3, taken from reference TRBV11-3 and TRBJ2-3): EAGVVQSPRYKIIEKKQPVAFWCNPISGHNTLYWYLQNLGQGPELLIRYENEEAVDDSQLPKDRFSAERLKGVDSTLKIQPAELGDSAVYLCASSCERDTDTQYFGPGTRLTVL.

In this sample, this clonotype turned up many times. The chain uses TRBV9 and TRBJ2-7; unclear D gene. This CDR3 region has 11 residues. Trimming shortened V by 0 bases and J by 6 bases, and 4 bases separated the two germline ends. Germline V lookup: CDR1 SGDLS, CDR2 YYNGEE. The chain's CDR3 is CASSVVSEQYF. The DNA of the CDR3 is TGTGCCAGCAGCGTAGTGTCCGAGCAGTACTTC.

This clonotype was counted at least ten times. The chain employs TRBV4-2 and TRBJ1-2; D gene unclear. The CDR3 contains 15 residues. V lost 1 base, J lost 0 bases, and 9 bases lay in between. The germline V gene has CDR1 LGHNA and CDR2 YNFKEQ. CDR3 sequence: CASSQGVGPNYGYTF. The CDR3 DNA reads TGTGCCAGCAGCCAAGGGGTAGGCCCTAACTATGGCTACACCTTC.

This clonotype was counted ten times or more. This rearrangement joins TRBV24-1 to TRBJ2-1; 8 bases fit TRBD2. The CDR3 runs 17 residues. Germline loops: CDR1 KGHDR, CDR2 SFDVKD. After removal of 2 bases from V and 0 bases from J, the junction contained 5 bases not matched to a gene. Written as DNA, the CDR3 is TGTGCCACCAGTGATTCCACAACTAGCGGCTCCTACAATGAGCAGTTCTTC. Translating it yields CATSDSTTSGSYNEQFF.

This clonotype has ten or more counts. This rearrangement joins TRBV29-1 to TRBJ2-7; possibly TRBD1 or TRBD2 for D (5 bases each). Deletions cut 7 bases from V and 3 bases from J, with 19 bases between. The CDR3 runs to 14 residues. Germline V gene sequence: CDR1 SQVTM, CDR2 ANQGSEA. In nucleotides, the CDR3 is TGCAGCGCCCTACTATCAGGGAGTCGCTACGAGCAGTACTTC. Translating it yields CSALLSGSRYEQYF.

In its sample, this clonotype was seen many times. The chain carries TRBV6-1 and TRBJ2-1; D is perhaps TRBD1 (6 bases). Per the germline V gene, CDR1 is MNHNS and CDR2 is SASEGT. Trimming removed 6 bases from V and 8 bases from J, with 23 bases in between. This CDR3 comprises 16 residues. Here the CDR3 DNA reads TGTGCCAGCAGGGGACCGGGACACGGAACCGTGGATGAGCAGTTCTTC. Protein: CASRGPGHGTVDEQFF.

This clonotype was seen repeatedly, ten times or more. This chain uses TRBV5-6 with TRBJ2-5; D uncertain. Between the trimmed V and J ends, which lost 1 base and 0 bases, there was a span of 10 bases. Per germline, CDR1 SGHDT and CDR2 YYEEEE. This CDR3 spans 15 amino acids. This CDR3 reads CASSLSTTYQETQYF. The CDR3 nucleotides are TGTGCCAGCAGCTTGTCGACAACGTACCAAGAGACCCAGTACTTC.

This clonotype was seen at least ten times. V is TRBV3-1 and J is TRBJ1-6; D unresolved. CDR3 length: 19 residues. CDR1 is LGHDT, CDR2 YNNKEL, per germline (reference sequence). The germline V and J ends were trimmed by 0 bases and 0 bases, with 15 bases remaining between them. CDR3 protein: CASSQEEGIISSYNSPLHF. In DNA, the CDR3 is TGTGCCAGCAGCCAAGAGGAGGGAATAATAAGCTCCTATAATTCACCCCTCCACTTT.

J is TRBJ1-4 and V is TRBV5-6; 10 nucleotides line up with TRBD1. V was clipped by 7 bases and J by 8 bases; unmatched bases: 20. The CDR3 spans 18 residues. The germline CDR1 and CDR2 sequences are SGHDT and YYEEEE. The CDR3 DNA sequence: TGTGCCAGCGGAAGCTTGGGGTCGTCGGGACAGGGGCGGGAAAAACTGTTTTTT. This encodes CASGSLGSSGQGREKLFF.

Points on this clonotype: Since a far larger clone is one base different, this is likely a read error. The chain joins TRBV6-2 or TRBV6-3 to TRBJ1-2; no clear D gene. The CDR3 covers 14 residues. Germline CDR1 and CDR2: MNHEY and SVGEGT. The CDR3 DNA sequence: TGTGCCAGCAGTTCCCCAACATCTAACTGTGGCTACACCTTC. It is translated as CASSSPTSNCGYTF.

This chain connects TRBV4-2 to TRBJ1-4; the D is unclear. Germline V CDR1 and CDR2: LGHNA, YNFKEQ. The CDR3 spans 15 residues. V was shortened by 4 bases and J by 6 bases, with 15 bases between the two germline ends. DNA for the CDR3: TGTGCCAGCAGCCCCCGTCGAACAGACGATGAAAAACTGTTTTTT. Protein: CASSPRRTDDEKLFF.

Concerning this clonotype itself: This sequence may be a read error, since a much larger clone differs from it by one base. The CDR3 sequence: CANSLDGDTQYF. The CDR3 DNA follows: TGTGCCAACAGCCTTGATGGAGATACGCAGTATTTT. This chain links TRBV6-4 with TRBJ2-3; D gene ambiguous. The V end was cut by 10 bases, the J end by 5 bases, with 13 bases between. The CDR3 sequence is 12 residues long. Germline CDR1 reads MRHNA; CDR2 reads SNTAGT.

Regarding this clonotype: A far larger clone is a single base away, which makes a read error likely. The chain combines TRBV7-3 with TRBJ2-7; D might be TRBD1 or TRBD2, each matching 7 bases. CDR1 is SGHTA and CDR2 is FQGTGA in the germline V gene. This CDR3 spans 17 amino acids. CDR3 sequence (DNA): TGTGCCAACAGCTTGGGGGGGACCGGGACAGCTACCTACGAGCAGTACTTC. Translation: CANSLGGTGTATYEQYF. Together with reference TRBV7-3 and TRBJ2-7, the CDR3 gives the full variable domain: GAGVSQTPSNKVTEKGKYVELRCDPISGHTALYWYRQSLGQGPEFLIYFQGTGAADDSGLPNDRFFAVRPEGSVSTLKIQRTERGDSAVYLCANSLGGTGTATYEQYFGPGTRLTVT.

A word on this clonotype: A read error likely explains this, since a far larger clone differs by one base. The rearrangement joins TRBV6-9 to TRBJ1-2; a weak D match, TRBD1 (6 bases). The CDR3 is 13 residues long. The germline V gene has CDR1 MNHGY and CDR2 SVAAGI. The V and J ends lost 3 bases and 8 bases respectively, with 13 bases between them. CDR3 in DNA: TGTGCCAGCAGTTACACGTGGGACACAGGCTACACCTTC. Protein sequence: CASSYTWDTGYTF.

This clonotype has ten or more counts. The CDR3 is CASRRTLSGNTIYF. CDR3 DNA: TGCGCCAGCAGACGAACGCTCTCTGGAAACACCATATATTTT. The rearrangement links TRBV5-1 to TRBJ1-3; unclear D gene. The V gene lost 5 bases and the J gene lost 0 bases, with 9 bases spanning the gap. The CDR3 runs to 14 residues. CDR1 SGHRS and CDR2 YFSETQ come from the germline V gene.